These 22 T cell receptor beta chains share one sample of origin, sequenced in a study of blood T cell repertoires in COVID-19. Profiling relied on immunoSEQ multiplex PCR, and the TCRdb table lists in-frame clones only, not all of them. This sample has some 180,000 clones, with more than 75% found just once. Input material: peripheral blood. All receptors come from a man between 18 and 35 years old with COVID-19, enrolled during active disease.

The chain recombines TRBV6-5 with TRBJ1-1; 9 nucleotides line up with TRBD1. Germline assignment: CDR1 MNHEY and CDR2 SVGAGI. Germline trimming cut 2 bases from V and 2 bases from J; bases unmatched to any gene: 6. The length of the CDR3 is 16 residues. The CDR3 loop is CASSYNTGGYNTEAFF. CDR3 nucleotide sequence: TGTGCCAGCAGTTACAATACAGGGGGCTATAACACTGAAGCTTTCTTT.

The V call is TRBV15, the J call TRBJ1-1; D may be TRBD1 (5 bases). Germline CDR1 is LNHNV and CDR2 is YYDKDF (reference sequence). The CDR3 has 13 amino acids. V was pared by 3 bases and J by 4 bases, with 9 bases between. CDR3 sequence reads: CATSRGRGTEAFF. The CDR3 coding sequence is TGTGCCACCAGCAGGGGGCGGGGCACTGAAGCTTTCTTT.

The chain carries TRBV4-3 and TRBJ2-1; possibly TRBD2 for D (5 bases). Germline V gives CDR1 LGHNA, CDR2 YSLEER. CDR3 size: 16 residues. Trimming took off 1 base at V and 0 bases at J, with 10 bases between the two ends. CDR3 sequence reads: CASSQVTTSSYNEQFF. DNA of the CDR3: TGCGCCAGCAGCCAAGTCACCACTAGCTCCTACAATGAGCAGTTCTTC.

The rearrangement joins TRBV7-2 to TRBJ2-7; 8 positions agree with TRBD1. The CDR3 loop spans 15 amino acids. Germline lookup yields CDR1 SGHTA and CDR2 FQGNSA. With V trimmed by 0 bases and J by 0 bases, 1 base remained unmatched. Here the CDR3 reads CASSLAQGASYEQYF. Written as DNA, the CDR3 is TGTGCCAGCAGCTTAGCCCAGGGGGCCTCCTACGAGCAGTACTTC.

This sequence joins TRBV18 and TRBJ2-6; 8 nucleotides match TRBD2. The CDR3 loop spans 18 amino acids. V trimming: 4 bases; J trimming: 1 base; junction bases outside the gene matches: 9. Per germline, CDR1 KGHSH and CDR2 LQKENI. CDR3 DNA: TGTGCCAGCTCACTAAAGGTCCGGGAGGGTTCTGGGGCCAACGTCCTGACTTTC. It encodes CASSLKVREGSGANVLTF.

This chain links TRBV7-2 with TRBJ2-3, with 9 bases lining up with TRBD2. The V gene end was trimmed by 2 bases and the J gene end by 2 bases; junction bases not matched to a gene: 5. The length of the CDR3 is 16 residues. Looked up from germline, CDR1 is SGHTA and CDR2 is FQGNSA. CDR3 sequence (DNA): TGTGCCAGCAGCTTATGGGCTAGCGGGACCACAGATACGCAGTATTTT. As protein: CASSLWASGTTDTQYF.

The rearrangement uses TRBV28 and TRBJ1-3; 7 nucleotides align to TRBD1. The CDR3 consists of 12 residues. Germline V gene lookup returns CDR1 MDHEN and CDR2 SYDVKM. Germline trimming cut 11 bases from V and 4 bases from J; bases unmatched to any gene: 5. The CDR3 protein is CAGDRAGNTIYF. Here the CDR3 DNA reads TGTGCCGGCGACAGGGCCGGAAACACCATATATTTT. Looking up the rest from reference TRBV28 and TRBJ1-3 gives the full variable domain: DVKVTQSSRYLVKRTGEKVFLECVQDMDHENMFWYRQDPGLGLRLIYFSYDVKMKEKGDIPEGYSVSREKKERFSLILESASTNQTSMYLCAGDRAGNTIYFGEGSWLTVV.

The J gene is TRBJ2-7, the V gene TRBV29-1, with D uncertain. Germline CDR1 reads SQVTM; CDR2 reads ANQGSEA. The CDR3 spans 14 residues. Trimming took off 4 bases at V and 0 bases at J, with 13 bases between the two ends. CDR3 region: CSVVTQISSYEQYF. The CDR3 bases are TGCAGCGTTGTCACACAGATCAGCTCCTACGAGCAGTACTTC.

This chain uses TRBV7-8 with TRBJ2-1, with D perhaps TRBD2 (5 bases). V lost 5 bases and J lost 3, with 26 bases in between. The CDR3 loop spans 19 amino acids. Germline values: CDR1 SGHVS, CDR2 FQNEAQ. DNA for the CDR3: TGTGCCAGCAGCCGTGACCGGTTCATGGGGAGTCGGGGCTACAATGAGCAGTTCTTC. Translating gives CASSRDRFMGSRGYNEQFF.

J is TRBJ2-2 and V is TRBV24-1; TRBD2 matches at 9 bases. The CDR3 is 16 residues long. Per the germline V gene, CDR1 is KGHDR and CDR2 is SFDVKD. After removal of 3 bases from V and 4 bases from J, the junction contained 5 bases not matched to a gene. CDR3 sequence (DNA): TGTGCCACCAGTGATCTCTATAGCGGGAGCACCGGGGAGCTGTTTTTT. Translated, it gives CATSDLYSGSTGELFF.

CDR3 DNA sequence: TGTGCCAGCAGTTTATCGAAGGGAGGCGAGCAGTACTTC. Translation: CASSLSKGGEQYF. This sequence joins TRBV27 and TRBJ2-7; tentative D call: TRBD2 (6 bases). Trimming stripped 0 bases from V and 6 bases from J, with 9 bases between. The germline V gene has CDR1 MNHEY and CDR2 SMNVEV (reference sequence). The CDR3 consists of 13 residues.

The chain joins TRBV19 to TRBJ1-5, with TRBD1 identical over 8 bases. Germline values: CDR1 LNHDA, CDR2 SQIVND (reference sequence). The CDR3 contains 15 residues. V dropped 1 base and J dropped 7; count of bases not matched to a gene: 6. DNA for the CDR3: TGTGCCAGTAGTATAGGGGCAGGGGGCGTGCAGCCCCAGCATTTT. Protein product: CASSIGAGGVQPQHF. Variable domain in full (rest from reference TRBV19 and TRBJ1-5): DGGITQSPKYLFRKEGQNVTLSCEQNLNHDAMYWYRQDPGQGLRLIYYSQIVNDFQKGDIAEGYSVSREKKESFPLTVTSAQKNPTAFYLCASSIGAGGVQPQHFGDGTRLSIL.

The CDR3 sequence is CASRRDRENTEAFF. DNA of the CDR3: TGCGCCAGCAGAAGGGACAGGGAGAACACTGAAGCTTTCTTT. The J gene is TRBJ1-1, the V gene TRBV10-2; 9 nucleotides align to TRBD1. Germline assignment: CDR1 WSHSY and CDR2 SAAADI. With V trimmed by 6 bases and J by 1 base, 3 bases remained unmatched. The CDR3 consists of 14 residues.

The CDR3 DNA is TGTGCCAGCAGTAAGGACAGGACCTACGAGCAGTACTTC. Residues: CASSKDRTYEQYF. The chain links TRBV28 to TRBJ2-7; 7 bases line up with TRBD1. Looked up from germline, CDR1 is MDHEN and CDR2 is SYDVKM. J was trimmed by 2 bases and V by 5 bases; bases with no gene match: 3. The CDR3 is 13 residues long.

This clone appeared many times. This chain joins TRBV7-8 and TRBJ1-1; no firm D call. V lost 1 base to trimming and J lost 3 bases, with 12 bases between them. Germline V lookup: CDR1 SGHVS, CDR2 FQNEAQ. This CDR3 spans 15 amino acids. CDR3 residues: CASSLGTVRDTEAFF. In nucleotides, the CDR3 is TGTGCCAGCAGCTTAGGAACAGTCCGTGACACTGAAGCTTTCTTT.

In this sample, this clone turned up once. The gene calls are TRBV7-2 and TRBJ1-2; TRBD1 aligns across 8 bases. The CDR3 loop spans 16 amino acids. Germline V lookup: CDR1 SGHTA, CDR2 FQGNSA. The J segment lost 4 bases and the V segment lost 1 base, leaving 8 bases of the junction unmatched. CDR3 in DNA: TGTGCCAGCAGCTTAGACAGGGGGGGCCCTATCTATGGCTACACCTTC. Its protein is CASSLDRGGPIYGYTF.

Comments on this clone: The same CDR3 arises from other DNA sequences in this sample as well. The CDR3 region is CASSLAANTGELFF. The CDR3 nucleotides are TGCGCCAGCAGCCTAGCGGCGAACACCGGGGAGCTGTTTTTT. V is TRBV5-1 and J is TRBJ2-2; 7 bases fit TRBD2. CDR1 and CDR2 from the germline V gene are SGHRS and YFSETQ. The CDR3 is made up of 14 amino acids. V shed 4 bases and J 0 bases; nucleotides not matched to a gene: 0.

The V gene is TRBV10-3, the J gene TRBJ1-1, with 7 nucleotides matching TRBD1. Germline assignment: CDR1 ENHRY and CDR2 SYGVKD. The CDR3 is 15 amino acids. With V trimmed by 1 base and J by 4 bases, 6 bases remained unmatched. The DNA of the CDR3 is TGTGCCATCAGTGAGTTACCAGGGGGTCCCACTGAAGCTTTCTTT. Translated: CAISELPGGPTEAFF.

The rearrangement links TRBV4-3 to TRBJ2-3; TRBD2 matches at 10 bases. The CDR3 length is 16 residues. CDR1 and CDR2 from the germline V gene are LGHNA and YSLEER. The junction had 2 bases not matched to a gene; V was cut back by 1 base and J by 1 base. This CDR3 reads CASSQALAGGTDTQYF. CDR3 coding DNA: TGCGCCAGCAGCCAAGCGCTAGCGGGAGGCACAGATACGCAGTATTTT.

Worth noting for this clone: Other DNA variants within this sample encode the same CDR3. The V and J genes are TRBV7-9 and TRBJ1-3, with a weak D call TRBD1 (5 bases). The germline V gene has CDR1 SEHNR and CDR2 FQNEAQ (reference sequence). V gave up 3 bases and J gave up 2 bases, with 5 bases separating them. The CDR3 length is 13 residues. CDR3 DNA sequence: TGTGCCAGCAGCTTCAGGGCTGGAAACACCATATATTTT. Its protein is CASSFRAGNTIYF. Full variable domain (remainder filled in from reference TRBV7-9 and TRBJ1-3): DTGVSQNPRHKITKRGQNVTFRCDPISEHNRLYWYRQTLGQGPEFLTYFQNEAQLEKSRLLSDRFSAERPKGSFSTLEIQRTEQGDSAMYLCASSFRAGNTIYFGEGSWLTVV.

This chain connects TRBV7-6 to TRBJ1-6; the match to TRBD1 covers 8 bases. This CDR3 has 17 amino acids. The V segment lost 0 bases and the J segment 5 bases; nucleotides outside the gene matches: 6. Germline V gives CDR1 SGHVS, CDR2 FNYEAQ. As DNA, the CDR3 is TGTGCCAGCAGCTTAGCGGCCGGGACAGGCGATAATTCACCCCTCCACTTT. Encoded protein: CASSLAAGTGDNSPLHF.

V and J are TRBV24-1 and TRBJ2-2; D is perhaps TRBD2 (6 bases). The CDR3 has 16 amino acids. CDR1 and CDR2 (germline): KGHDR, SFDVKD. V lost 5 bases, J lost 4 bases, and 16 bases lay in between. The CDR3 here is CATSAGGGRGTGELFF. CDR3 DNA: TGTGCCACCAGTGCCGGGGGAGGTCGGGGCACCGGGGAGCTGTTTTTT.